This entry features one TCR beta chain sequence. Its target is not known. The data belong to a study of CD8 T cells in Susac syndrome. Points from the study as a whole: The study's TCR sequencing and HLA analysis covered a relatively small number of individuals, and the study acknowledged this.

Negative isolation was applied to CD8+ and CD4+ T cells, and FACS enrichment was applied to TEMRA cells. Germline V gene data show CDR1 as DFQATT and CDR2 as SNEGSKA (reference sequence). The CDR3 sequence is 14 residues long. V was pared by 0 bases and J by 7 bases, with 13 bases between. RNA amounts of about 0.5 to 1 ug underwent reverse transcription with random hexamers. The immunoSEQ assay covered 54 Vbeta and 13 Jbeta segments for CDR3. Using its own MiXCR run on the immunoSEQ multiplex PCR reads, TCRdb lists one record per CDR3 protein. The sample lists approximately 300,000 distinct CDR3 sequences; 89% were seen once.

The chain joins TRBV20-1 to TRBJ2-4; D possibly corresponds to TRBD2 (6 bases). This sequence originates from a human donor with multiple sclerosis. The sample was CD8+ T cells from PBMCs. In nucleotides, the CDR3 is TGCAGTGCTAGAGATCGGGGGACTTCGAACATTCAGTACTTC. It specifies CSARDRGTSNIQYF.